This note documents a single T cell receptor (beta chain) sequence. Its antigen is unidentified. Sequencing ends 3 residues short of the CDR3 end; the germline J gene provides the rest. This table comes from immunoSEQ multiplex PCR, and its TCRdb copy is limited to in-frame clones, with some not included. Its listing shows 6,400 or so clones. The CDR3 length is 16 residues. The germline CDR1 and CDR2 sequences are MDHEN and SYDVKM. Trimming took 5 bases from V and 6 from J; bases not matched to a gene: 12. The data stem from a study of Tregs in tolerant kidney transplant recipients. Recipients received nonmyeloablative bone marrow transplants from related graft donors, with transient mixed chimerism. Whole-study results and caveats: Biological reproducibility was not directly addressed in this study.

This receptor was taken from a human patient who received a combined kidney and bone marrow transplant. Certain T cells may be donor cells from the graft. The source material was CD8+ T cells from blood (PBMCs), sampled 12 months after the transplant. The J gene is TRBJ2-3, the V gene TRBV28, with 9 bases fitting TRBD2. The chain's CDR3 is CASSKGSGSWSDTQYF. The CDR3 bases that were read are TGTGCCAGCAGTAAAGGTAGCGGGAGTTGGTCGGATACG.